This TCR beta chain was found in a study of radiation and T cells in renal cell carcinoma (dated by TCRdb to about 2020). General notes on the study: A total of some 55 samples underwent TCR beta sequencing, made up of roughly 26 tumors and about 27 peripheral blood samples. A total of about 4 million unique CDR3 nucleotide sequences, encoding 2.7 million or so unique CDR3 amino acid sequences, were found across all 50 or so samples.

The full study reports these points: Higher TCR clonality was observed in irradiated tumors than in controls, with an average of roughly 50% of the repertoire accounted for by the top 100 clonotypes, compared with roughly 40% in nephrectomy-only tumors. Because the trial had a single-armed design, the trial could not examine how radiation dose or scheduling affected the TCR repertoire. Intratumoral heterogeneity went uncaptured because the only tumor material available was small regions of approximately 1 g. Irradiated tumors contained more dominant CDR3 motifs, and these motifs occupied a larger share of the repertoire than in control tumors.

As for this clone: Its target antigen remains unknown. Base qualities were left out, and no much larger clone turns up one base away.

In light of the paper, this sample's time point label describes: tumor resected at nephrectomy. This sample's treatment or condition label indicates: treatment-naive control, cytoreductive nephrectomy. Control tumors were obtained from treatment-naive renal cell carcinoma patients in whom cytoreductive nephrectomy was performed without prior radiation. Renal cell carcinoma with clear cell pathology was present in all patients. The control tumors used for TCR sequencing were from several females and about ten males, were resected between 2011 and 2014, and had a median patient age of roughly 58 years (range roughly 40 to 82). Tumors were mechanically dissociated, digested with collagenase/hyaluronidase at 37 °C, processed in gentleMACS C tubes, and stored in liquid nitrogen. The QIAamp DNA Blood Mini Kit (Qiagen) was used to prepare genomic DNA for TCR sequencing. Samples were included in the analyses only if all quality control checks were passed.

The immunoSEQ kit was used, according to the manufacturer's recommendations, to generate TCR beta libraries from genomic DNA. To prepare the libraries, a first multiplex PCR with proprietary primers was run, followed by a second PCR that added unique barcodes, and a bead cleanup was done after each round. A kit-provided positive control reaction and a negative control reaction were included in every sample batch. The final libraries were assessed on an Agilent 4200 TapeStation D1000 ScreenTape, pooled by volume, and quantified by qPCR. Sequencing ran on an Illumina NextSeq500 with a MidOutput 150-cycle cartridge, using 156 Read1 and 15 Index1 cycles with kit custom primers. The pooled library was loaded at around 1 pM with 20% PhiX control spiked in. The paper's data handling went like this. Vendor-processed data were analyzed in R, with a clonotype defined as all T cells sharing the same CDR3 nucleotide sequence. In the clone abundance analyses, frequencies in each sample were normalized to that sample's 10,000 most abundant clones. Before analysis, public T cell clones were removed, and these numbered fewer than six per sample on average. Dominant motif analysis used ImmunoMap with the PAM10 matrix, gap penalty 30 and homology threshold 0.3; motifs with cumulative frequency at least 0.01 counted as dominant. This is the immuneACCESS table as TCRdb keeps it, with only in-frame sequences that have V and J called. A part of the clones is gone; compared with another copy, unresolved V genes explain less than half, and the rest is unexplained. V, J and clone size were drawn from that table, and D and trimming were deduced from the DNA. The table for this sample lists around 12,000 clones; roughly 65% of them were counted only once. Clones ranked in the top ten supply around 17% of the sample.

Trimming removed 4 bases from V and 0 bases from J; the gene matches leave 9 bases unexplained. The germline V gene provides CDR1 SGDLS and CDR2 YYNGEE. The CDR3 sequence holds 16 residues, the cysteine and phenylalanine included. Only the CDR3 DNA stays, 48 bases, in frame from base 1. Recombination linked TRBV9 to TRBJ1-1, and 7 junction bases match TRBD1. The sequence was collected from a woman older than 75 with renal cell carcinoma. The material sequenced was tumor tissue, taken from a patient whose treatment was nephrectomy without radiotherapy. Here is the DNA: TGTGCCAGCAGCCCCACCGCCGGGACAGTGAACACTGAAGCTTTCTTT. Translation gives CASSPTAGTVNTEAFF.